These T cell receptor beta chains were read from a single sample in a study of OX40 agonist ivuxolimab in advanced cancers. The repertoire was sequenced with immunoSEQ multiplex PCR; TCRdb's copy has only in-frame clones and lacks some. The table has fewer than 50,000 clones, around four fifths seen once; the top ten hold more than 9%. Here the sequenced sample was CD4+ or CD8+ T cells sorted from blood, taken in a trial of the OX40 agonist ivuxolimab. The receptors were sampled from an adult with an advanced solid tumor such as melanoma, head and neck, liver or kidney cancer. Each CDR3 is given with its conserved first and last residue. A D gene is named only where the DNA matches it firmly. Clone sizes are given selectively: once, few, many, or a class where the clone is expanded.

d_gene	v_gene	abundance	j_gene	CDR3nt	CDR3aa
-	TRBV7-8	-	TRBJ2-1	TGTGCCAGCAGCTTAGGGCGTGGGGGCAATACTCGAAATGAGCAGTTCTTC	CASSLGRGGNTRNEQFF
-	TRBV13	once	TRBJ2-3	TGTGCCGGATCGATGCGTGTCGACACAGATACGCAGTATTTT	CAGSMRVDTDTQYF
-	TRBV19	-	TRBJ2-1	TGTGCCAGTAGTAGACTAGTCTACAATGAGCAGTTCTTC	CASSRLVYNEQFF
-	TRBV9	-	TRBJ1-6	TGTGCCAGCAGCGCCTCGGGGTCAGGACTTGAGGGGGGCTCCTATAATTCACCCCTCCACTTT	CASSASGSGLEGGSYNSPLHF
TRBD1	TRBV5-6	-	TRBJ2-3	TGTGCCAGCAGCTTGGTGGACAGGGCTAGCACAGATACGCAGTATTTT	CASSLVDRASTDTQYF
TRBD1	TRBV7-3	-	TRBJ2-3	TGTGCCAGCAGCTCCCAGGGGGCGGGCCTTAGCACAGATACGCAGTATTTT	CASSSQGAGLSTDTQYF
-	TRBV6-5	-	TRBJ1-2	TGTGCCAGCAGTAGGGGGACTGATTATGGCTACACCTTC	CASSRGTDYGYTF
-	TRBV15	-	TRBJ1-2	TGTGCCACCAGCCGGGGGGAGAGCTATGGCTACACCTTC	CATSRGESYGYTF
-	TRBV5-1	-	TRBJ2-7	TGCGCCAGCCTCTTAAGTCCAGAATCCTACGAGCAGTACTTC	CASLLSPESYEQYF
TRBD2	TRBV27	once	TRBJ2-7	TGTGCCAGCAGTCCCGGACTTCCAGGACTAGCGGGAGGTACCTACGAGCAGTACTTC	CASSPGLPGLAGGTYEQYF
-	TRBV6-1	-	TRBJ2-7	TGTGCCAGCAATGGCTGGCGGGGTTCCTACGAGCAGTACTTC	CASNGWRGSYEQYF
-	TRBV7-2	-	TRBJ1-6	TGTGCCAGCGCCTCTAGTCCCTATAATTCACCCCTCCACTTT	CASASSPYNSPLHF
-	TRBV19	-	TRBJ1-6	TGTGCCAGTAGTTATGTGGGGCGTGATTCACCCCTCCACTTT	CASSYVGRDSPLHF
TRBD1	TRBV6-1	-	TRBJ1-5	TGTGCCAGCAGAACGACAGGGGCCCTGGGGCAGCCCCAGCATTTT	CASRTTGALGQPQHF
TRBD2	TRBV2	-	TRBJ2-3	TGTGCCAGCACTGCCGGGACTAGCGGCACAGATACGCAGTATTTT	CASTAGTSGTDTQYF
-	TRBV19	-	TRBJ1-1	TGTGCCAGTAGTGAGAACAGCGGTACTGAAGCTTTCTTT	CASSENSGTEAFF
-	TRBV19	-	TRBJ1-2	TGTGCCAGTAGGGACTTAACGGGGAGAGGTAACTATGGCTACACCTTC	CASRDLTGRGNYGYTF
-	TRBV5-1	-	TRBJ1-4	TGCGCCAGCAGCTTTACAACAGGGTTTGGGGAAAAACTGTTTTTT	CASSFTTGFGEKLFF
TRBD1	TRBV5-5	-	TRBJ1-4	TGTGCCAGCAGCGAACAGGGGATTAATGAAAAACTGTTTTTT	CASSEQGINEKLFF
TRBD1	TRBV7-3	-	TRBJ2-3	TGTGCCAGCAGCAGAGAACCCGGGACAGGGAACACAGATACGCAGTATTTT	CASSREPGTGNTDTQYF